Listed below are T cell receptor beta chains from one sample, sequenced in a study of regulatory T cells in long-lasting Graves disease. In TCRdb, the multiplex PCR reads were re-called with MiXCR into one record per CDR3 protein. The top ten clones hold 25% to 35% of a sample with 300,000 to 350,000 distinct CDR3 sequences, around a fifth of them seen once. Specimen: peripheral blood mononuclear cells (PBMCs), collected when the disease was refractory, from a patient treated with antithyroid drugs. These receptor sequences come from a female donor with Graves disease. Each CDR3 is given with its conserved first and last residue. A D gene is named only where the DNA matches it firmly. The listing skips clone size in some rows; elsewhere it reads once, few, many or a size class.

j_gene	abundance	d_gene	v_gene	CDR3nt	CDR3aa
TRBJ1-2	.	TRBD1	TRBV5-1	TGCGCCAGCAGCTTGACCGGGACAGGCTTTTCGGGCTACACCTTC	CASSLTGTGFSGYTF
TRBJ2-5	many	.	TRBV29-1	TGCAGCGCTGGTTGGGAGACCCAGTACTTC	CSAGWETQYF
TRBJ2-7	.	.	TRBV18	TGTGCCAGCTCACAGGGGGTTGGCCCCTCCTACGAGCAGTACTTC	CASSQGVGPSYEQYF
TRBJ2-5	many	.	TRBV29-1	TGCAGCGTTGCGACCGAGACCCAGTACTTC	CSVATETQYF
TRBJ2-2	few	.	TRBV6-1	TGTGCCAGCAGGACTGTTGGGACCGGGGAGCTGTTTTTT	CASRTVGTGELFF
TRBJ2-7	.	TRBD2	TRBV27	TGTGCCAGCAGTTTTAGGCGGGAGAACTACGAGCAGTACTTC	CASSFRRENYEQYF
TRBJ1-2	few	.	TRBV7-9	TGTGCCAGCAGCTTAATCGGGGGGCGCCATGGCTACACCTTC	CASSLIGGRHGYTF
TRBJ2-5	many	.	TRBV5-8	TGTGCCAGCAGGACTACAGGGATAGAGACCCAGTACTTC	CASRTTGIETQYF
TRBJ2-2	few	TRBD1	TRBV5-4	TGTGCCAGCAGCTTTCGAGGGGGCATAACCGGGGAGCTGTTTTTT	CASSFRGGITGELFF
TRBJ2-6	.	.	TRBV27	TGTGCCAGCACCTCAAGCCCGGGACGGAGCTCTGGGGCCAACGTCCTGACTTTC	CASTSSPGRSSGANVLTF
TRBJ2-2	.	.	TRBV7-9	TGTGCCAGCAGTTCCTTAGCAGAGGTTACCCCCGGGGAGCTGTTTTTT	CASSSLAEVTPGELFF
TRBJ1-1	.	.	TRBV5-5	TGTGCCAGCAACTCTGGAACTTGGCAGACGAACACTGAAGCTTTCTTT	CASNSGTWQTNTEAFF
TRBJ2-4	many	TRBD2	TRBV5-1	TGCGCCAGCAGTCTGTGGGAGGGCCCTTCTGACATTCAGTACTTC	CASSLWEGPSDIQYF
TRBJ1-2	many	.	TRBV10-1	TGCGCCAGCAGTGAAAGGAGGAGTCGGGGCTACACCTTC	CASSERRSRGYTF
TRBJ1-4	.	TRBD1	TRBV7-9	TGTGCCAGCAGCTTAGCAGGGACAGTCCCTGAAAAACTGTTTTTT	CASSLAGTVPEKLFF
TRBJ1-1	many	.	TRBV16	TGTGCCAGCAGCCATGGCAGGAATGAAGCTTTCTTT	CASSHGRNEAFF
TRBJ2-7	many	TRBD2	TRBV20-1	TGCAGTGCTAGAGAGGGGACTAGCGGGAGTTCAAGGCAGTACTTC	CSAREGTSGSSRQYF
TRBJ1-1	.	TRBD1	TRBV28	TGTGCCAGCAGGACCCCGGGACAGGGAGGGAACACTGAAGCTTTCTTT	CASRTPGQGGNTEAFF
TRBJ1-2	many	.	TRBV14	TGTGCCAGCAGCCACGGACACCTGGATATCTATGGCTACACCTTC	CASSHGHLDIYGYTF
TRBJ2-7	many	.	TRBV7-2	TGTGCCAGCAGCTTAGCGCTGGCCTCCAACGAGCAGTACTTC	CASSLALASNEQYF
TRBJ2-7	many	.	TRBV10-3	TGTGCCATCAGTGACTTTTTGGGGGAGCAGTACTTC	CAISDFLGEQYF
TRBJ2-5	few	TRBD2	TRBV4-2	TGTGCCAGCAGCCAGGAGGGGACTACCCAAGAGACCCAGTACTTC	CASSQEGTTQETQYF
TRBJ2-5	many	TRBD2	TRBV20-1	TGCAGTTCAGGGAGCGGGGCGCTTGGGACCCAGTACTTC	CSSGSGALGTQYF
TRBJ2-5	.	.	TRBV7-9	TGTGCCAGCAGCTTAATGAACAGGCCGGAGGAGACCCAGTACTTC	CASSLMNRPEETQYF
TRBJ2-7	few	.	TRBV30	TGTGCCTGGAGTTCCTTTTCTTCGTACGAGCAGTACTTC	CAWSSFSSYEQYF
TRBJ1-4	many	.	TRBV28	TGTGCCAGCAGTTCCGTGTGGGATTTCGAAAAACTGTTTTTT	CASSSVWDFEKLFF
TRBJ2-1	few	TRBD2	TRBV27	TGTGCCAGCAGTCCCAATAGCGGGAGGGCCTACAAGGGCAATGAGCAGTTCTTC	CASSPNSGRAYKGNEQFF
TRBJ2-7	many	TRBD1	TRBV2	TGTGCCAGCAGTGACGTTAGACAGGGGAGCTCCTACGAGCAGTACTTC	CASSDVRQGSSYEQYF
TRBJ1-5	many	.	TRBV5-6	TGTGCCAGCAGCCGTGAAGGGGTCAATCAGCCCCAGCATTTT	CASSREGVNQPQHF
TRBJ1-5	.	.	TRBV19	TGTGCCAGTAGTATAGGCTCGAGGGGCAATCAGCCCCAGCATTTT	CASSIGSRGNQPQHF
TRBJ2-7	few	TRBD1	TRBV5-1	TGCGCCAGCAGCTTGGCCGGGCAGGGGGCCATCTCCTACGAGCAGTACTTC	CASSLAGQGAISYEQYF
TRBJ1-1	few	TRBD1	TRBV5-4	TGTGCCAGCAGCGGGGGACAGGGACGGGCCAACCGCGCTGAAGCTTTCTTT	CASSGGQGRANRAEAFF
TRBJ2-2	many	.	TRBV2	TGTGCCAGCAGTGAACTGGAGTTCGGGGAGCTGTTTTTT	CASSELEFGELFF
TRBJ1-5	.	TRBD1	TRBV7-9	TGTGCCAGCAGCCCCGGGACAGGTAATTTGCCCCAGCATTTT	CASSPGTGNLPQHF
TRBJ1-2	many	TRBD1	TRBV7-2	TGTGCCAGCAGCGCCGGGACAGGGTCGGTTAATGGCTACACCTTC	CASSAGTGSVNGYTF
TRBJ2-2	many	.	TRBV12-3/TRBV12-4	TGTGCCAGCGCGGGCGGGGAGCTGTTTTTT	CASAGGELFF
TRBJ2-7	.	TRBD1	TRBV28	TGTGCCAGCAGTTTGCCGGGACAGTCATACGAGCAGTACTTC	CASSLPGQSYEQYF
TRBJ2-4	.	.	TRBV7-2	TGTGCCAGCAGCTTAGAGGGAGCGATCCCCGGGATGCTGTACTTC	CASSLEGAIPGMLYF
TRBJ2-7	many	TRBD1	TRBV20-1	TGCAGTGCTAGAGACCCGGGACAGGGGGCCCACGAGCAGTACTTC	CSARDPGQGAHEQYF
TRBJ2-7	many	.	TRBV12-3/TRBV12-4	TGTGCCAGCAGTTTAGCGGGCAGGCGCTACGAGCAGTACTTC	CASSLAGRRYEQYF
TRBJ2-5	many	TRBD1	TRBV30	TGTGCCTGGACGACAGGGCAAGAGACCCAGTACTTC	CAWTTGQETQYF
TRBJ1-5	.	.	TRBV20-1	TGCAGTGCTAGAGATGGAACAGCCAAGGGGCCCCAGCATTTT	CSARDGTAKGPQHF
TRBJ1-2	many	.	TRBV28	TGTGCCAGCAGTTTACAGCCCTATGGCTACACCTTC	CASSLQPYGYTF
TRBJ2-7	many	TRBD1	TRBV11-3	TGTGCCACCCATACAGGGGACCGCTACGAGCAGTACTTC	CATHTGDRYEQYF